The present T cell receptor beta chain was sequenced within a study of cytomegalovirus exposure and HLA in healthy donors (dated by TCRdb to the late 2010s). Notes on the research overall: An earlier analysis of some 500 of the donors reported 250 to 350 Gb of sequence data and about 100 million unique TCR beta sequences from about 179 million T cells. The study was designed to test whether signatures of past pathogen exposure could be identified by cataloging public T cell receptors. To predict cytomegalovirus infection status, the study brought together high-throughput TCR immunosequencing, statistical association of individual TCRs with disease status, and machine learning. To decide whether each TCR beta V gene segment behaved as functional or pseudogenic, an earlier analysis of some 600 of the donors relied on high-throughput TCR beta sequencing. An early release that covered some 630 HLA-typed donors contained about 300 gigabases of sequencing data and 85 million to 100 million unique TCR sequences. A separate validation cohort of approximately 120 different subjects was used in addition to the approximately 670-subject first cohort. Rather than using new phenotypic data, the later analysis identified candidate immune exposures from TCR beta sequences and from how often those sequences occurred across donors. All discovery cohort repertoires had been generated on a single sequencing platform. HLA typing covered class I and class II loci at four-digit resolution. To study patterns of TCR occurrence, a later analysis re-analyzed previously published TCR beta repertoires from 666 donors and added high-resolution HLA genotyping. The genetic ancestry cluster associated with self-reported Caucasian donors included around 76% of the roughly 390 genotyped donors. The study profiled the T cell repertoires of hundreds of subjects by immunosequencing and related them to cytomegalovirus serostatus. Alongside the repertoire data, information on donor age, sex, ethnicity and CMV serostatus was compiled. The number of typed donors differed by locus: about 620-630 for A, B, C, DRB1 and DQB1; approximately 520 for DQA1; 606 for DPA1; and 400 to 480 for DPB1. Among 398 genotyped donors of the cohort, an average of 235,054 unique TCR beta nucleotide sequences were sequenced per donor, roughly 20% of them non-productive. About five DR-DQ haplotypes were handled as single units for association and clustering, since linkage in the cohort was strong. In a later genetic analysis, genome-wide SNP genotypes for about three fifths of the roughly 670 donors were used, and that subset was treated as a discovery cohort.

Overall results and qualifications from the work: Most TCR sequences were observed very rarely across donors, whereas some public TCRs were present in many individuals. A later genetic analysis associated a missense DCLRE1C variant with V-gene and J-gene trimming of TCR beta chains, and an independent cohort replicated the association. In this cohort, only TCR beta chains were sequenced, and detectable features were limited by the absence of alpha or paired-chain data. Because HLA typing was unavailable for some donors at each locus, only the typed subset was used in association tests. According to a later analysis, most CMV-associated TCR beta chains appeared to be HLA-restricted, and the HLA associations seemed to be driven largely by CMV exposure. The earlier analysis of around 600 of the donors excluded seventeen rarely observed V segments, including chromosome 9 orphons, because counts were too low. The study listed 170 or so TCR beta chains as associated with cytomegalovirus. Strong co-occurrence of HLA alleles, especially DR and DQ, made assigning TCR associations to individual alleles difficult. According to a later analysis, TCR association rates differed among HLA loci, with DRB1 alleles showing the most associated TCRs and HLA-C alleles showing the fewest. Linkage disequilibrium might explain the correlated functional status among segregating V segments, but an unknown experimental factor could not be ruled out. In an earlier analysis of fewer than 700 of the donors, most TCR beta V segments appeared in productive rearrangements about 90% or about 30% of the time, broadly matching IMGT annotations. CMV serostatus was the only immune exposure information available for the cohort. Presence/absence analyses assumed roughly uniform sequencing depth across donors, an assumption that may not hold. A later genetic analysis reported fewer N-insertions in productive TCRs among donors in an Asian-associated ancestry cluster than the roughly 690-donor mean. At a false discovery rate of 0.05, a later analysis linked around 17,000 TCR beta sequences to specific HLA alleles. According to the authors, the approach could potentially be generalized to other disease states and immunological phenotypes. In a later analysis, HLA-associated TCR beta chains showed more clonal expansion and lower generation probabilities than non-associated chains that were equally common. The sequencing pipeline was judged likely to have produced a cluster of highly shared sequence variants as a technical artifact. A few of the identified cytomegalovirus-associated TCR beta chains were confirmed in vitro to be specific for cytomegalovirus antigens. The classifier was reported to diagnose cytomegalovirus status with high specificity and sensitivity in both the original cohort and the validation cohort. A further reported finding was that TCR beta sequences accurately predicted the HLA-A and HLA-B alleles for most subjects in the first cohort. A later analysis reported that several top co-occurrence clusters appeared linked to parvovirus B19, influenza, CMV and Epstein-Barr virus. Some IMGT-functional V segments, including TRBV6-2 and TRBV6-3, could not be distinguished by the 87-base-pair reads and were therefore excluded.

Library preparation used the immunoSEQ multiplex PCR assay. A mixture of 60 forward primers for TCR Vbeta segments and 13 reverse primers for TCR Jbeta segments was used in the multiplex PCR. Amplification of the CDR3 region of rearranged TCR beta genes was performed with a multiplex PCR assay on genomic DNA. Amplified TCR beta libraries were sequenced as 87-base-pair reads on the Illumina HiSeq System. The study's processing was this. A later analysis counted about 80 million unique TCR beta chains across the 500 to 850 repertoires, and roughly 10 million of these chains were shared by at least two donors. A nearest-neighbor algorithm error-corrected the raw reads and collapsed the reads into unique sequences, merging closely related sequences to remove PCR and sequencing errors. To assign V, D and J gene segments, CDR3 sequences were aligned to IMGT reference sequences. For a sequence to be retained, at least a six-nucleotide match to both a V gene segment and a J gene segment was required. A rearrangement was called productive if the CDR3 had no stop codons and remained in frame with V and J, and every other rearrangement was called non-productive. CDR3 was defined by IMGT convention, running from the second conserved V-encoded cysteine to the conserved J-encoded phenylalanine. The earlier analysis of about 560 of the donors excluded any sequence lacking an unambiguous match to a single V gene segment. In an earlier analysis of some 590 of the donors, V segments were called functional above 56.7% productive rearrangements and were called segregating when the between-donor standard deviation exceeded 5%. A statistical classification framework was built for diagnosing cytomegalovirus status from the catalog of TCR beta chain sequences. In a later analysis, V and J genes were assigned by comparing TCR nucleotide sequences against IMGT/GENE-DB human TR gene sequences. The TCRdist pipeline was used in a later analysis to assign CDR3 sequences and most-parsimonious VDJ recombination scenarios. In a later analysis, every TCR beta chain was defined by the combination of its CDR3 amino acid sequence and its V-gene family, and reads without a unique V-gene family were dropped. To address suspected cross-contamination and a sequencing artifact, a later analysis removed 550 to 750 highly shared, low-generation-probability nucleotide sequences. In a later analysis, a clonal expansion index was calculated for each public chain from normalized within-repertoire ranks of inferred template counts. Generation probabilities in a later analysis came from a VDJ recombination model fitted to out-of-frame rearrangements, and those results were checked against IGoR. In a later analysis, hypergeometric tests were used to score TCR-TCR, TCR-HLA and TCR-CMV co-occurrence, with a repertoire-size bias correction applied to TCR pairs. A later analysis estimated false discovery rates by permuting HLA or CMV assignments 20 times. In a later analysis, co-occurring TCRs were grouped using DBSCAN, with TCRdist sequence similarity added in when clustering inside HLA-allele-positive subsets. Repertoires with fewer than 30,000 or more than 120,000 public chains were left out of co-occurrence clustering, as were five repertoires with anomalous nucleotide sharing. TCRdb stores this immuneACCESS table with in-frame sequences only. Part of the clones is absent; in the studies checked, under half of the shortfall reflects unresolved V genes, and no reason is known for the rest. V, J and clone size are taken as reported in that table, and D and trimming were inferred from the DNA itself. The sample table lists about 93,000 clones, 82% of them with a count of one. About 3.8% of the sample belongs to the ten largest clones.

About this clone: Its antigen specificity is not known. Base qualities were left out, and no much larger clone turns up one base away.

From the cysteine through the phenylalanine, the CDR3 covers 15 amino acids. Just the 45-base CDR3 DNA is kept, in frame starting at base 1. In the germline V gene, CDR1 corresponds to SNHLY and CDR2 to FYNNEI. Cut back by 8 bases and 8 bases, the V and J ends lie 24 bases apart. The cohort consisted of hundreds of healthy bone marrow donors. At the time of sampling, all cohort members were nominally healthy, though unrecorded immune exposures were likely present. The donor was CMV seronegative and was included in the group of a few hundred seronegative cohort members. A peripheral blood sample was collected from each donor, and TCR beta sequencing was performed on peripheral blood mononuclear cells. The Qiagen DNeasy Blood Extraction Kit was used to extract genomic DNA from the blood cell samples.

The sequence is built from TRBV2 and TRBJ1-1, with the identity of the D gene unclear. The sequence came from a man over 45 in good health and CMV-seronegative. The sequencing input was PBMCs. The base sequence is TGTGCCAGCTCGGAACTCCTAACGGGAGTGGGGGAAGCTTTCTTT. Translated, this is CASSELLTGVGEAFF.